This T cell receptor beta chain was identified in a study of T cells expressing NK-cell markers. Study overall: The authors sequenced eight donors, of whom seven were HCMV-seropositive and one was seronegative.

General study results and limits: Dominant NKG2C+ clonotypes made up 1.0-7.0% of CD8+ T cells in six donors.

As concerns this clonotype: The target antigen is unknown.

This CDR3 contains 14 residues. Germline CDR1 MNHEY, CDR2 SVGAGI. TCR beta libraries carry UMIs added by 5'RACE template switching. TCRdb reanalyzed the 5' RACE reads, giving one entry per CDR3 protein sequence and no DNA. The listing contains fewer than 550,000 distinct CDR3 sequences. The chain has TRBV6-5 and TRBJ2-5; TCRdb selects TRBD2, and the lack of DNA leaves this call unchecked. Sequencing was carried out using blood T cells: a sorted CD56 or NKG2C T cell subset, CD4+ or CD8+ T cells, or bulk PBMC T cells (not recorded which). The receptor was derived from a woman aged 50 to 60 in good health. The CDR3 region is CASSSRATQETQYF.